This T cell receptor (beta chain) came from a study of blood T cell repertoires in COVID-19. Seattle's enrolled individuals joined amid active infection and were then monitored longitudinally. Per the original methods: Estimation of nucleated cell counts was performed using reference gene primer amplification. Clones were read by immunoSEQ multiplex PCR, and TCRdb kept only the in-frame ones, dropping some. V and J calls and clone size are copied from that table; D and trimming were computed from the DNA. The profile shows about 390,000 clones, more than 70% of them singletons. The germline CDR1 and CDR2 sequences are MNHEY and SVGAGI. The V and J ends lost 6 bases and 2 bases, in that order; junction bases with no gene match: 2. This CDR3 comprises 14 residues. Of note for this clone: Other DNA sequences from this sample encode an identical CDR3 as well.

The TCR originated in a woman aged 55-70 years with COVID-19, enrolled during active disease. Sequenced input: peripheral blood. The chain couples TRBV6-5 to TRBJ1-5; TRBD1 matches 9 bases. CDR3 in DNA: TGTGCCAGCAGACGGACAGGGGGCAATCAGCCCCAGCATTTT. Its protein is CASRRTGGNQPQHF.